The rows below give T cell receptor beta chains drawn from one sample of a study of siplizumab effects on memory and regulatory T cells. This table comes from immunoSEQ multiplex PCR, and its TCRdb copy is limited to in-frame clones, with some not included. The sample includes 85,000 to 90,000 clones, approximately 90% of them seen just once. The source material was CD4+ T cells sorted from blood. The origin of the receptors is a human donor in good health. Both conserved end residues are part of each CDR3. The D gene is left open where the match is weak. Clone size is given for some rows only: seen once, a few or many times, or a class if the clone is expanded.

j_call,d_call,v_call,clone_size,cdr3_nt,cdr3_aa
TRBJ2-5,.,TRBV6-1,.,TGTGCCAGTAGACAGGTGGAGACCCAGTACTTC,CASRQVETQYF
TRBJ2-3,TRBD2,TRBV5-6,.,TGTGCCAGCAGCAAGCTAGCGGGAGGGACAGATACGCAGTATTTT,CASSKLAGGTDTQYF
TRBJ1-1,.,TRBV30,.,TGTGCCTGGACTCGGGTGAACACTGAAGCTTTCTTT,CAWTRVNTEAFF
TRBJ2-3,.,TRBV27,.,TGTGCCAGCAGTTCCGGGACACAAGGATATACGCAGTATTTT,CASSSGTQGYTQYF
TRBJ2-7,.,TRBV18,.,TGTGCCAGCTCACCGACGGGCCCCTCCTACGAGCAGTACTTC,CASSPTGPSYEQYF
TRBJ2-7,.,TRBV7-9,.,TGTGCCAGCAGCTTAGCTTCTGGCGCATCCGAGCAGTACTTC,CASSLASGASEQYF
TRBJ2-3,.,TRBV5-1,.,TGCGCCAGCAGCTTGGAAGAAGTCCGCACAGATACGCAGTATTTT,CASSLEEVRTDTQYF
TRBJ2-3,.,TRBV19,.,TGTGCCAGTAGTGTGCGGGTCGGGACAGATACGCAGTATTTT,CASSVRVGTDTQYF
TRBJ1-2,.,TRBV11-2,.,TGTGCCAGCAGCTTAGTCCACACAGGGACCTATGGCTACACCTTC,CASSLVHTGTYGYTF
TRBJ1-2,.,TRBV5-4,.,TGTGCCAGCAGACTAGGACAGAACTATGGCTACACCTTC,CASRLGQNYGYTF
TRBJ1-1,.,TRBV7-8,.,TGTGCCAGCAGCACCACATACCTGAACACTGAAGCTTTCTTT,CASSTTYLNTEAFF
TRBJ1-1,.,TRBV25-1,.,TGTGCCAGCAGTGCCCTTTATGGGAGGGACACTGAAGCTTTCTTT,CASSALYGRDTEAFF
TRBJ2-3,.,TRBV11-2,.,TGTGCCAGCAGCTTTTTGGGCACAGATACGCAGTATTTT,CASSFLGTDTQYF
TRBJ2-1,.,TRBV7-9,.,TGTGCCAGCAGCTTTAAGAGCTCCTACAATGAGCAGTTCTTC,CASSFKSSYNEQFF
TRBJ2-6,TRBD1,TRBV28,.,TGTGCCAGCCGAGGGGGCTCCCCCTCTGGGGCCAACGTCCTGACTTTC,CASRGGSPSGANVLTF
TRBJ2-7,.,TRBV30,.,TGTGCCTCGGCCCAGCGCTCCTACGAGCAGTACTTC,CASAQRSYEQYF
TRBJ2-4,.,TRBV6-1,many,TGTGCCAGCAGTGAACTAGCGGGCTCAGTCCAGGGGGGGAACATTCAGTACTTC,CASSELAGSVQGGNIQYF
TRBJ2-5,TRBD1,TRBV5-1,.,TGCGCCAGCAGCCCCGGAGTATGGGACAGGAAGGAGACCCAGTACTTC,CASSPGVWDRKETQYF
TRBJ2-5,TRBD1,TRBV5-5,.,TGTGCCAGCAGCCTCCAGGGGGCGCGCGAGACCCAGTACTTC,CASSLQGARETQYF
TRBJ2-5,TRBD2,TRBV2,.,TGTGCCAGCAGGAAAGGAGGGACTAGCGGGAACCAAGAGACCCAGTACTTC,CASRKGGTSGNQETQYF
TRBJ1-2,TRBD1,TRBV30,.,TGTGCCTGGAGTGTAGGGAGGGGGCCAACCTATGGCTACACCTTC,CAWSVGRGPTYGYTF
TRBJ2-1,TRBD1,TRBV6-4,.,TGTGCCAGCAGTCCAGGGGGAAGGTCCTACAATGAGCAGTTCTTC,CASSPGGRSYNEQFF